The 19 T cell receptor beta chains below all came from one sample that was sequenced in a study of chemoradiotherapy in HPV16-positive cancers. TCRdb keeps only in-frame clones here, not all; method: immunoSEQ multiplex PCR. The repertoire has 1,500 to 2,000 clones, about 80% of them found once; the top ten carry under 7.5%. The sequenced sample was tumor tissue, obtained from a patient who underwent chemoradiotherapy. The origin of the receptors is a human donor with HPV-associated anogenital cancer.

The chain combines TRBV6-6 with TRBJ1-2; D is ambiguous. CDR1 and CDR2 (germline): MNHNY, SVGAGI (reference sequence). The V and J ends lost 7 bases and 1 base respectively, with 10 bases between them. This CDR3 is built from 13 residues. CDR3 nucleotides: TGTGCCAGCAAAGATACCTTTAACTATGGCTACACCTTC. As protein: CASKDTFNYGYTF.

The chain combines TRBV9 with TRBJ1-4; D is unresolved. CDR1 is SGDLS and CDR2 is YYNGEE in the germline V gene. This CDR3 has 13 residues. Between the trimmed V and J ends, which lost 3 bases and 7 bases, there was a span of 10 bases. Here the CDR3 reads CASSAGPAEKLFF. CDR3 in DNA: TGTGCCAGCAGCGCGGGTCCGGCTGAAAAACTGTTTTTT.

The J gene is TRBJ2-5, the V gene TRBV5-1, with TRBD1 identical over 7 bases. The CDR3 runs to 14 residues. From germline, CDR1 is SGHRS and CDR2 YFSETQ. The ends lost 2 bases at V and 4 bases at J; junction bases unmatched: 5. CDR3 sequence: CASSFDRAGETQYF. CDR3 nucleotides: TGCGCCAGCAGCTTCGACAGGGCGGGAGAGACCCAGTACTTC. The entire variable domain, with the rest obtained from reference TRBV5-1 and TRBJ2-5, is as follows: KAGVTQTPRYLIKTRGQQVTLSCSPISGHRSVSWYQQTPGQGLQFLFEYFSETQRNKGNFPGRFSGRQFSNSRSEMNVSTLELGDSALYLCASSFDRAGETQYFGPGTRLLVL.

A note on this clone: The junction departs from the called germline gene at one end, perhaps through a read error. The chain is built from TRBV29-1 and TRBJ2-7; D gene ambiguous. CDR1 and CDR2 (germline): SQVTM, ANQGSEA. The CDR3 loop spans 13 amino acids. The CDR3 nucleotides read TGCAGCGTCGAAATCACTGCCTCCCCGGGTGAAATTTTC. As protein: CSVEITASPGEIF.

This clone showed up just once. The chain is built from TRBV4-3 and TRBJ2-7, with D perhaps assigned TRBD1 or TRBD2 (5 bases each). The CDR3 has 15 amino acids. From germline, CDR1 is LGHNA and CDR2 YSLEER. V was pared by 5 bases and J by 4 bases, with 18 bases between. CDR3 region: CASSSGLGGGYEQYF. The CDR3 region has the DNA TGCGCCAGCAGCTCAGGGCTTGGAGGAGGATACGAGCAGTACTTC.

V and J are TRBV30 and TRBJ2-3; no firm D call. The CDR3 sequence is 11 residues long. Per the germline V gene, CDR1 is GTSNPN and CDR2 is SVGIG (reference sequence). Trimming shortened V by 5 bases and J by 5 bases, and 8 bases separated the two germline ends. Here the CDR3 reads CAWERVDTQYF. The CDR3 DNA sequence: TGTGCCTGGGAAAGGGTAGATACGCAGTATTTT. The full variable domain, completed using reference TRBV30 and TRBJ2-3, is SQTIHQWPATLVQPVGSPLSLECTVEGTSNPNLYWYRQAAGRGLQLLFYSVGIGQISSEVPQNLSASRPQDRQFILSSKKLLLSDSGFYLCAWERVDTQYFGPGTRLTVL.

The chain employs TRBV2 and TRBJ2-7; D gene unclear. The germline V gene encodes CDR1 SNHLY and CDR2 FYNNEI. This CDR3 region has 12 residues. V was shortened by 1 base and J by 7 bases, with 8 bases between the two germline ends. CDR3 in amino acids: CASSEGAREQYF. The CDR3 nucleotides are TGTGCCAGCAGTGAAGGGGCGCGGGAGCAGTACTTC.

The CDR3 DNA sequence: TGTGCCAGCAGTGCAGGGAACACCGGGGAGCTGTTTTTT. Encoded protein: CASSAGNTGELFF. The genes are TRBV6-4 and TRBJ2-2; D is unclear. Between the trimmed V and J ends, which lost 4 bases and 1 base, there was a span of 4 bases. Germline V lookup: CDR1 MRHNA, CDR2 SNTAGT. The CDR3 spans 13 residues.

The chain carries TRBV30 and TRBJ2-2, with 7 bases fitting TRBD1. J was trimmed by 7 bases and V by 3 bases; bases with no gene match: 8. This CDR3 comprises 14 residues. From germline, CDR1 is GTSNPN and CDR2 SVGIG (reference sequence). CDR3 loop: CAWSTGDWSGELFF. The CDR3 region has the DNA TGTGCCTGGAGCACAGGGGATTGGAGCGGGGAGCTGTTTTTT.

As regards this clone: Compared with germline, one end of the junction differs, possibly owing to a read error. The V gene is TRBV2, the J gene TRBJ2-5; maybe TRBD1 (5 bases). Germline V lookup: CDR1 SNHLY, CDR2 FYNNEI. This CDR3 has 11 residues. CDR3 sequence (DNA): TGTGCCAGCAGTGTAACGAGACAGCAAGACTTC. Translated: CASSVTRQQDF.

The table lists this clone with a few counts. The chain uses TRBV30 and TRBJ2-1; TRBD2 matches at 7 bases. This CDR3 spans 11 amino acids. Trimming took 5 bases from V and 10 from J; bases not matched to a gene: 5. From germline, CDR1 is GTSNPN and CDR2 SVGIG (reference sequence). The CDR3 coding sequence is TGTGCCTGGGGCCTGGGGGGGGAGCAGTTCTTC. Translated: CAWGLGGEQFF.

This clone is labeled large. The chain recombines TRBV4-2 with TRBJ1-2; no firm D call. The germline V gene has CDR1 LGHNA and CDR2 YNFKEQ. Between the trimmed V and J ends, which lost 0 bases and 8 bases, there was a span of 16 bases. This CDR3 is 15 amino acids long. The CDR3 nucleotides read TGTGCCAGCAGCCAAGATAGGAGGGCGTTGAAAGGCTACACCTTC. Protein: CASSQDRRALKGYTF.

This clone occurred once. The chain joins TRBV19 to TRBJ2-5, with 12 bases aligning to TRBD2. The CDR3 consists of 21 residues. V lost 3 bases to trimming and J lost 4 bases; unmatched junction nucleotides: 21. From germline, CDR1 is LNHDA and CDR2 SQIVND (reference sequence). The CDR3 is CASSIAATSGRPGGTLETQYF. CDR3 bases: TGTGCCAGTAGTATTGCGGCGACTAGCGGGAGACCCGGGGGGACATTAGAGACCCAGTACTTC.

The chain carries TRBV7-9 and TRBJ1-2; TRBD1 matches at 8 bases. The trim removed 3 bases at V and 8 bases at J, leaving 11 bases unmatched. CDR3 length equals 15 residues. Germline lookup yields CDR1 SEHNR and CDR2 FQNEAQ (reference sequence). CDR3 DNA: TGTGCCAGCAGCTTCACAGGGGGAACTGTCAGCGGCTACACCTTC. As protein: CASSFTGGTVSGYTF.

V is TRBV7-8 and J is TRBJ1-2, with D maybe TRBD1 (6 bases). This CDR3 region has 14 residues. CDR1 is SGHVS and CDR2 is FQNEAQ in the germline V gene. V was clipped by 5 bases and J by 4 bases, with 14 bases between them. The CDR3 bases are TGTGCCAGCAGCCCATCAGGACAGTCCTATGGCTACACCTTC. Residues: CASSPSGQSYGYTF.

This clone was seen only once. The chain combines TRBV23-1 with TRBJ2-6; D gene unclear. TRBV23-1 is identified as an open reading frame with a role that is uncertain. The CDR3 extends over 12 amino acids. V was pared by 6 bases and J by 5 bases, with 5 bases between. The CDR3 protein is CASRRRANVLTF. CDR3 nucleotides: TGCGCCAGCAGGAGGAGGGCCAACGTCCTGACTTTC.

This CDR3 is CASSFGGARGAKNIQYF. CDR3 nucleotide sequence: TGTGCCAGTAGTTTCGGGGGAGCAAGGGGGGCCAAAAACATTCAGTACTTC. The V call is TRBV19, the J call TRBJ2-4, with D possibly being TRBD1 or TRBD2 (6 bases each). The CDR3 length is 17 residues. V lost 5 bases and J lost 1, with 18 bases in between. Germline loops: CDR1 LNHDA, CDR2 SQIVND (reference sequence).

J is TRBJ2-1 and V is TRBV5-1; 13 positions agree with TRBD2. The V gene end was trimmed by 3 bases and the J gene end by 8 bases; junction bases not matched to a gene: 5. CDR1 is SGHRS and CDR2 is YFSETQ in the germline V gene. The CDR3 has 15 residues. The CDR3 sequence is CASSSGLAGDYEQFF. For the CDR3, the DNA is TGCGCCAGCAGCTCCGGACTAGCGGGGGACTATGAGCAGTTCTTC.

This clone was picked up one time. V is TRBV30 and J is TRBJ2-1; D remains unclear. Per the germline V gene, CDR1 is GTSNPN and CDR2 is SVGIG (reference sequence). The CDR3 covers 14 residues. V was trimmed by 2 bases and J by 8 bases, leaving 16 bases between them. The CDR3 spells CAWSPLGEEDEQFF. The DNA for the CDR3 is TGTGCCTGGAGTCCTCTGGGCGAGGAAGATGAGCAGTTCTTC. The full variable domain, rest sourced from reference TRBV30 and TRBJ2-1, is SQTIHQWPATLVQPVGSPLSLECTVEGTSNPNLYWYRQAAGRGLQLLFYSVGIGQISSEVPQNLSASRPQDRQFILSSKKLLLSDSGFYLCAWSPLGEEDEQFFGPGTRLTVL.